The source of this T cell receptor (beta chain) is a study of regulatory T cells in long-lasting Graves disease. Time point of the sample: persistent/refractory GD, antithyroid drugs over 5 years with positive TRAb. RNA isolated from PBMCs was used to make the TCR library. This clonotype was detected ten times or more. To make TCR beta libraries, researchers used iRepertoire HTBI primers and Arm-PCR of CDR3 regions. MiXCR, run by TCRdb on the multiplex PCR reads, gives a single entry per CDR3 protein. The data contain 400,000 or so distinct CDR3 sequences, around 20% of them singletons. Trimming pared 9 bases from V and 4 bases from J, leaving 10 bases between. Germline V gene lookup returns CDR1 LNHDA and CDR2 SQIVND (reference sequence). This CDR3 is built from 12 residues.

J is TRBJ1-5 and V is TRBV19, with D hard to call. Material: peripheral blood mononuclear cells (PBMCs), obtained when the disease was refractory, from a patient treated with antithyroid drugs. The sequence was collected from a female donor with Graves disease. CDR3 in DNA: TGTGCCAGCAGTTCGATTAATCAGCCCCAGCATTTT. Translation: CASSSINQPQHF.